This TCR beta chain stems from a study of T cells in Graves' hyperthyroidism and ophthalmopathy. Across the whole study: Prior to any treatment, at the point of initial diagnosis, peripheral blood was collected.

Concerning this clonotype itself: Its antigen is as yet unknown.

This CDR3 is built from 13 residues. Germline CDR1 reads PRHDT; CDR2 reads FYEKMQ (reference sequence). V lost 3 bases and J 8 bases, leaving 11 bases between the germline ends. General observations from the study: Blood also contained most expanded thyroid clonotypes above 0.001.

TCR beta CDR3 regions were amplified from RNA. The study used the HTBI primer set for a first-round RT-PCR of the TCR CDR3. TCRdb passed the multiplex PCR reads through MiXCR, listing each CDR3 protein once. The data contain 550,000 to 800,000 distinct CDR3 sequences, about a sixth of them singletons. PBMCs stemmed from 8.5 to 10 ml fresh peripheral blood. The clonotype originates from a man younger than 35 with Graves' hyperthyroidism. Sequenced sample: blood. This chain connects TRBV13 to TRBJ1-3; D gene uncertain. CDR3 nucleotide sequence: TGTGCCAGCAGCTTCGGACTATGGGACACCATATATTTT. Residues: CASSFGLWDTIYF.